The 23 T cell receptor beta chains below were found in one sample sequenced in a study of blood T cell repertoires in COVID-19. Sequencing was performed with immunoSEQ multiplex PCR; in TCRdb, only in-frame clones are kept and a portion is missing. Of about 150,000 clones in the sample, roughly 88% are singletons; the top ten hold roughly 8%. Sequencing was done on a sample of peripheral blood. Every receptor here comes from a woman aged 60-75 years with COVID-19, enrolled during active disease.

The chain employs TRBV14 and TRBJ2-7; D unresolved. V gave up 1 base and J gave up 4 bases, with 8 bases separating them. This CDR3 spans 13 amino acids. Germline loops: CDR1 SGHDN, CDR2 FVKESK. CDR3 sequence (DNA): TGTGCCAGCAGCCAAGGGAGTGGGTACGAGCAGTACTTC. Translated, it gives CASSQGSGYEQYF.

This rearrangement joins TRBV2 to TRBJ2-7, with a tentative D call TRBD1 (6 bases). V dropped 2 bases and J dropped 3 bases, with 8 bases sitting between them. This CDR3 contains 13 residues. Germline CDR1 and CDR2: SNHLY and FYNNEI. CDR3 sequence reads: CASSERGGYEQYF. CDR3 DNA sequence: TGTGCCAGCAGTGAAAGAGGGGGCTACGAGCAGTACTTC.

The rearrangement uses TRBV3-1 (or the pseudogene TRBV3-2) and TRBJ2-3, with D maybe TRBD2 (5 bases). Trimming left V 4 bases short and J 1 base short, with 6 bases between. Germline V lookup: CDR1 LGHDT, CDR2 YNNKEL (reference sequence). This CDR3 is built from 13 residues. The CDR3 protein is CASSRSGTDTQYF. In nucleotides, the CDR3 is TGTGCCAGCAGCCGTAGCGGCACAGATACGCAGTATTTT.

The chain carries TRBV20-1 and TRBJ1-1; no clear D gene. CDR1 and CDR2 (germline): DFQATT, SNEGSKA (reference sequence). This CDR3 is 11 amino acids long. V was trimmed by 3 bases and J by 4 bases, leaving 6 bases between them. The CDR3 here is CSASYSTEAFF. In DNA, the CDR3 is TGCAGTGCTAGCTACAGCACTGAAGCTTTCTTT.

This chain connects TRBV18 to TRBJ1-2; weak D call: TRBD1 (6 bases). CDR1 and CDR2 (germline): KGHSH, LQKENI. V lost 3 bases, J lost 6 bases, and 14 bases lay in between. CDR3 length: 14 residues. CDR3 residues: CASSPQQGRHGYTF. CDR3 bases: TGTGCCAGCTCACCCCAGCAGGGGCGCCATGGCTACACCTTC.

The V gene is TRBV3-1 (or the pseudogene TRBV3-2), the J gene TRBJ2-1; 9 nucleotides line up with TRBD2. The V gene's germline CDR1 is LGHDT and CDR2 YNNKEL (reference sequence). V shed 0 bases, J shed 10 bases, and the junction held 10 bases outside the gene matches. The CDR3 runs to 16 residues. The CDR3 DNA reads as TGTGCCAGCAGCCAAGATCCAGCGGGGGGTTTGGGGGAGCAGTTCTTC. This encodes CASSQDPAGGLGEQFF.

This sequence joins TRBV7-8 and TRBJ1-3, with 7 nucleotides matching TRBD1. The CDR3 has 14 amino acids. CDR1 and CDR2 (germline): SGHVS, FQNEAQ. V was clipped by 5 bases and J by 2 bases; unmatched bases: 3. For the CDR3, the DNA is TGTGCCAGCAGCCCCGGGACAGCTGGAAACACCATATATTTT. The encoded protein is CASSPGTAGNTIYF.

The CDR3 protein is CASLRGKGDTQYF. Here the CDR3 DNA reads TGTGCCAGCTTACGGGGGAAGGGAGATACGCAGTATTTT. The chain joins TRBV12-3 or TRBV12-4 to TRBJ2-3, with D perhaps matching TRBD2 (6 bases). V was cut by 8 bases and J by 5 bases, with 14 bases left in between. The CDR3 is made up of 13 amino acids.

The gene calls are TRBV2 and TRBJ1-4; D unresolved. Between the trimmed V and J ends, which lost 4 bases and 7 bases, there was a span of 13 bases. The CDR3 runs 14 residues. Germline assignment: CDR1 SNHLY and CDR2 FYNNEI. The CDR3 DNA is TGTGCCAGCAGTGTACAGAGGGATGCTGAAAAACTGTTTTTT. Amino acid sequence: CASSVQRDAEKLFF.

The chain couples TRBV4-1 to TRBJ1-2; TRBD1 matches 9 bases. The J segment lost 6 bases and the V segment lost 1 base, leaving 6 bases of the junction unmatched. CDR3 length equals 15 residues. CDR1 is MGHRA and CDR2 is YSYEKL in the germline V gene. The CDR3 DNA follows: TGCGCCAGCAGCCAAGGCGGGACAGGGTACGATGGCTACACCTTC. It yields the protein CASSQGGTGYDGYTF.

This chain connects TRBV9 to TRBJ1-2; D is unresolved. The CDR3 covers 14 residues. Germline V gives CDR1 SGDLS, CDR2 YYNGEE. V dropped 4 bases and J dropped 1 base, with 11 bases sitting between them. The CDR3 region has the DNA TGTGCCAGCAGCCTCTCGACAAGTAACTATGGCTACACCTTC. Translating it yields CASSLSTSNYGYTF.

The rearrangement links TRBV27 to TRBJ2-1; 12 nucleotides line up with TRBD2. Unmatched junction bases numbered 8, after V lost 7 bases and J lost 7 bases. Germline CDR1 MNHEY, CDR2 SMNVEV (reference sequence). This CDR3 is built from 15 residues. CDR3 sequence: CASIPMTSGGNEQFF. Here the CDR3 DNA reads TGTGCCAGCATCCCGATGACTAGCGGGGGAAATGAGCAGTTCTTC.

This clone has just one count. The chain couples TRBV5-4 to TRBJ1-3, with 7 bases lining up with TRBD1. This CDR3 has 15 amino acids. Per germline, CDR1 SGHNT and CDR2 YYREEE (reference sequence). With V trimmed by 4 bases and J by 0 bases, 4 bases remained unmatched. CDR3 protein: CASSTGQASGNTIYF. The CDR3, as DNA: TGTGCCAGCAGCACCGGACAGGCCTCTGGAAACACCATATATTTT. Combining the CDR3 with reference TRBV5-4 and TRBJ1-3 gives the whole variable domain ETGVTQSPTHLIKTRGQQVTLRCSSQSGHNTVSWYQQALGQGPQFIFQYYREEENGRGNFPPRFSGLQFPNYSSELNVNALELDDSALYLCASSTGQASGNTIYFGEGSWLTVV.

This chain links TRBV7-9 with TRBJ2-5; D unclear. The ends were cut back, 2 bases at V and 5 bases at J, with 3 bases in the middle. This CDR3 has 11 residues. CDR1 is SEHNR, CDR2 FQNEAQ, per germline (reference sequence). The chain's CDR3 is CASSLSETQYF. The CDR3 DNA reads as TGTGCCAGCAGCTTATCTGAGACCCAGTACTTC.

As DNA, the CDR3 is TGTGCCGTTGGGACAGGGGACAACTATGGCTACACCTTC. It specifies CAVGTGDNYGYTF. This chain connects TRBV12-3 or TRBV12-4 to TRBJ1-2; 10 bases align to TRBD1. The junction had 5 bases not matched to a gene; V was cut back by 11 bases and J by 2 bases. This CDR3 is 13 amino acids long.

The genes are TRBV5-8 and TRBJ2-5, with 15 positions matching TRBD2. The CDR3 sequence is 16 residues long. J was trimmed by 3 bases and V by 4 bases; bases with no gene match: 4. CDR1 and CDR2 from the germline V gene are SGHTS and YDEGEE. The DNA for the CDR3 is TGTGCCAGCAGCCCGGGACTAGCGGGGGGCGAAGAGACCCAGTACTTC. It translates to CASSPGLAGGEETQYF. Using reference TRBV5-8 and TRBJ2-5 for the parts outside the CDR3, the full variable domain is EAGVTQSPTHLIKTRGQQATLRCSPISGHTSVYWYQQALGLGLQFLLWYDEGEERNRGNFPPRFSGRQFPNYSSELNVNALELEDSALYLCASSPGLAGGEETQYFGPGTRLLVL.

The chain employs TRBV18 and TRBJ1-5; 7 nucleotides align to TRBD1. V gave up 1 base and J gave up 5 bases; unmatched junction bases: 11. The CDR3 is 17 residues long. The germline CDR1 and CDR2 sequences are KGHSH and LQKENI. For the CDR3, the DNA is TGTGCCAGCTCACCACGAACTCGGGACAGAGGACATCAGCCCCAGCATTTT. It yields the protein CASSPRTRDRGHQPQHF.

The gene calls are TRBV19 and TRBJ2-2; D is possibly TRBD2 (6 bases). This CDR3 region has 16 residues. The V end lost 7 bases, the J end lost 6 bases, and 21 bases lay between the germline ends. Germline CDR1 and CDR2: LNHDA and SQIVND (reference sequence). The CDR3 region has the DNA TGTGCCAGTACCATAGGTGGGGGGTTAAGAGCCGGGGAGCTGTTTTTT. Its protein is CASTIGGGLRAGELFF.

The V and J genes are TRBV29-1 and TRBJ2-1; the match to TRBD2 covers 13 bases. The V and J ends lost 4 bases and 12 bases, in that order; junction bases with no gene match: 24. The germline CDR1 and CDR2 sequences are SQVTM and ANQGSEA. This CDR3 region has 19 residues. In DNA, the CDR3 is TGCAGCGTTGTGAGGGGAATGACTAGCGGGGGGAGAGAGGGGCCATGGCAGTTCTTC. Translation gives CSVVRGMTSGGREGPWQFF.

The rearrangement uses TRBV24-1 and TRBJ1-1; D is uncertain. Germline V gives CDR1 KGHDR, CDR2 SFDVKD. The V and J ends lost 4 bases and 4 bases respectively, with 9 bases between them. CDR3 size: 13 residues. The CDR3 sequence: CATSDGSGTEAFF. The CDR3 DNA is TGTGCCACCAGTGACGGGAGTGGCACTGAAGCTTTCTTT.

The V and J genes are TRBV3-1 (or the pseudogene TRBV3-2) and TRBJ2-2; 10 nucleotides line up with TRBD2. Germline V CDR1 and CDR2: LGHDT, YNNKEL (reference sequence). V trimming: 6 bases; J trimming: 2 bases; junction bases outside the gene matches: 6. The CDR3 contains 16 residues. CDR3: CASRPAGGRNTGELFF. CDR3 nucleotide sequence: TGTGCCAGCAGACCAGCGGGGGGGCGAAACACCGGGGAGCTGTTTTTT.

This clone showed up just once. This chain links TRBV5-1 with TRBJ2-1; 11 bases fit TRBD2. The CDR3 spans 15 residues. CDR1 is SGHRS, CDR2 YFSETQ, per germline. J lost 1 base, V lost 5 bases, and 2 bases had no gene match. This chain's CDR3 is CASRLAGGSYNEQFF. CDR3 nucleotide sequence: TGCGCCAGCAGGCTAGCGGGGGGTTCCTACAATGAGCAGTTCTTC.

The J gene is TRBJ1-1, the V gene TRBV19; maybe TRBD1 (5 bases). Deletions cut 4 bases from V and 5 bases from J, with 26 bases between. This CDR3 is 18 amino acids long. CDR1 is LNHDA and CDR2 is SQIVND in the germline V gene (reference sequence). The CDR3 here is CASSTGLGGWGEGTEAFF. CDR3 in DNA: TGTGCCAGTAGTACAGGGCTTGGGGGATGGGGGGAAGGGACTGAAGCTTTCTTT.